This T cell receptor (beta chain) was sequenced in a study of T cells after posttransplantation cyclophosphamide. TCRdb's table, derived via immunoSEQ multiplex PCR, lists solely in-frame clones and lacks some. The sample holds about 52,000 clones, roughly 94% seen once. V was pared by 5 bases and J by 0 bases, with 6 bases of the junction left unmatched. This CDR3 has 17 residues. CDR1 and CDR2 from the germline V gene are MNHEY and SMNVEV (reference sequence). Regarding this clone: Its antigen is currently unknown.

Study observations and caveats: Later post-transplant blood repertoires were often dominated by donor CD8+ memory clones. Recipient CMV seropositivity and CMV reactivation strongly tracked TRB clonality.

This related bone marrow graft donor gave peripheral blood on the day of marrow donation. This chain connects TRBV27 to TRBJ1-4; 10 positions match TRBD1. The clonotype was recovered from a woman in her twenties or thirties in good health and a related stem cell transplant donor. Sequenced material: PBMCs. In DNA, the CDR3 is TGTGCCAGCAGTCCCGACAGGGGGCTTGCAACTAATGAAAAACTGTTTTTT. Its translation is CASSPDRGLATNEKLFF.